The rows below give T cell receptor beta chains drawn from one sample of a study of TIL therapy for anti-PD-1-resistant metastatic lung cancer. Profiling relied on immunoSEQ multiplex PCR, and the TCRdb table lists in-frame clones only, not all of them. Of about 60,000 clones listed, about 69% were seen once; the top ten hold 6% to 7%. The sample here was blood, taken at baseline. These receptors all stem from a person between 25 and 79 years old with non-small cell lung cancer. CDR3s include the opening cysteine and the closing phenylalanine or tryptophan. The D gene is left open where the match is weak. Clone size appears in some rows only: once, few, many, or a class for an expanded clone.

J gene: TRBJ2-1
V gene: TRBV6-6
D gene: TRBD2
clone size: NA
CDR3 protein: CASSQAGVLGNEQFF
CDR3 DNA: TGTGCCAGCAGTCAAGCGGGAGTTCTGGGAAATGAGCAGTTCTTC

J gene: TRBJ1-3
V gene: TRBV4-2
D gene: NA
clone size: NA
CDR3 protein: CASSQDLQTGNTIYF
CDR3 DNA: TGTGCCAGCAGCCAAGATTTACAGACTGGAAACACCATATATTTT

J gene: TRBJ2-1
V gene: TRBV6-4
D gene: NA
clone size: NA
CDR3 protein: CASSEQASSRNEQFF
CDR3 DNA: TGTGCCAGCAGTGAGCAGGCTTCGAGTAGGAATGAGCAGTTCTTC

J gene: TRBJ2-3
V gene: TRBV7-2
D gene: TRBD1
clone size: NA
CDR3 protein: CASSRDRFRTSTDTQYF
CDR3 DNA: TGTGCCAGCAGCCGGGACAGGTTTAGAACTAGCACAGATACGCAGTATTTT

J gene: TRBJ2-1
V gene: TRBV5-5
D gene: NA
clone size: NA
CDR3 protein: CASSLAVPREFF
CDR3 DNA: TGTGCCAGCAGCTTGGCGGTGCCTCGCGAGTTCTTC

J gene: TRBJ1-1
V gene: TRBV19
D gene: NA
clone size: once
CDR3 protein: CASSHQGFNTEAFF
CDR3 DNA: TGTGCCAGTAGCCACCAGGGTTTTAACACTGAAGCTTTCTTT

J gene: TRBJ2-7
V gene: TRBV5-1
D gene: NA
clone size: NA
CDR3 protein: CASTPTAPAYEQYF
CDR3 DNA: TGCGCCAGCACCCCGACAGCCCCCGCCTACGAGCAGTACTTC

J gene: TRBJ2-2
V gene: TRBV6-4
D gene: NA
clone size: few
CDR3 protein: CASSKVGGGGGELFF
CDR3 DNA: TGTGCCAGCAGCAAGGTTGGAGGAGGAGGCGGGGAGCTGTTTTTT

J gene: TRBJ2-2
V gene: TRBV10-3
D gene: NA
clone size: NA
CDR3 protein: CAISGRDTSNTGELFF
CDR3 DNA: TGTGCCATCAGTGGCCGGGACACATCAAACACCGGGGAGCTGTTTTTT

J gene: TRBJ1-2
V gene: TRBV7-9
D gene: NA
clone size: NA
CDR3 protein: CASSPQTNTPLWYGYTF
CDR3 DNA: TGTGCCAGCAGCCCCCAGACCAATACGCCGCTTTGGTATGGCTACACCTTC

J gene: TRBJ1-1
V gene: TRBV7-8
D gene: NA
clone size: NA
CDR3 protein: CASSYAVTTEAFF
CDR3 DNA: TGTGCCAGCAGTTACGCAGTGACCACTGAAGCTTTCTTT

J gene: TRBJ1-3
V gene: TRBV5-1
D gene: TRBD1
clone size: NA
CDR3 protein: CASSPGQGPGNTIYF
CDR3 DNA: TGCGCCAGCAGCCCGGGACAGGGGCCTGGAAACACCATATATTTT

J gene: TRBJ2-7
V gene: TRBV6-9
D gene: NA
clone size: NA
CDR3 protein: CASSYSIRQYF
CDR3 DNA: TGTGCCAGCAGTTATTCTATCCGGCAGTACTTC

J gene: TRBJ2-7
V gene: TRBV29-1
D gene: TRBD1
clone size: NA
CDR3 protein: CSVEGTGPDEQYF
CDR3 DNA: TGCAGCGTTGAGGGGACAGGGCCGGACGAGCAGTACTTC

J gene: TRBJ1-4
V gene: TRBV29-1
D gene: TRBD1
clone size: NA
CDR3 protein: CSARTGANEKLFF
CDR3 DNA: TGCAGCGCAAGGACAGGGGCAAATGAAAAACTGTTTTTT

J gene: TRBJ1-5
V gene: TRBV2
D gene: NA
clone size: few
CDR3 protein: CASRITDNQPQHF
CDR3 DNA: TGTGCCAGCAGAATCACGGACAATCAGCCCCAGCATTTT

J gene: TRBJ1-1
V gene: TRBV5-1
D gene: TRBD1
clone size: NA
CDR3 protein: CASSLVGPGQGFEAFF
CDR3 DNA: TGCGCCAGCAGCTTGGTAGGGCCGGGACAGGGTTTTGAGGCTTTCTTT

J gene: TRBJ2-2
V gene: TRBV11-2
D gene: NA
clone size: few
CDR3 protein: CASSLVWGETGELFF
CDR3 DNA: TGTGCCAGCAGCTTAGTATGGGGAGAAACCGGGGAGCTGTTTTTT

J gene: TRBJ1-1
V gene: TRBV6-5
D gene: NA
clone size: few
CDR3 protein: CASSSWVVNTEAFF
CDR3 DNA: TGTGCCAGCAGTTCGTGGGTTGTAAACACTGAAGCTTTCTTT

J gene: TRBJ2-1
V gene: TRBV2
D gene: NA
clone size: NA
CDR3 protein: CASSELASYNEQFF
CDR3 DNA: TGTGCCAGCAGTGAACTAGCGAGTTACAATGAGCAGTTCTTC

J gene: TRBJ2-2
V gene: TRBV4-1
D gene: NA
clone size: NA
CDR3 protein: CASSPWTGSNTGELFF
CDR3 DNA: TGCGCCAGCAGCCCATGGACGGGTTCGAACACCGGGGAGCTGTTTTTT

J gene: TRBJ1-3
V gene: TRBV4-1
D gene: TRBD1
clone size: many
CDR3 protein: CASSLSQGAASSGNTIYF
CDR3 DNA: TGCGCCAGCAGCCTATCTCAGGGGGCCGCAAGCTCTGGAAACACCATATATTTT

J gene: TRBJ1-1
V gene: TRBV11-3
D gene: NA
clone size: NA
CDR3 protein: CASSGYRNTEAFF
CDR3 DNA: TGTGCCAGCAGCGGATACAGGAACACTGAAGCTTTCTTT

J gene: TRBJ2-2
V gene: TRBV6-6
D gene: NA
clone size: NA
CDR3 protein: CASSRSMGQNTGELFF
CDR3 DNA: TGTGCCAGCAGCCGATCGATGGGACAGAACACCGGGGAGCTGTTTTTT

J gene: TRBJ2-3
V gene: TRBV5-1
D gene: TRBD2
clone size: NA
CDR3 protein: CASSLSGGAGDTQYF
CDR3 DNA: TGCGCCAGCAGCCTTAGCGGGGGGGCCGGAGATACGCAGTATTTT

J gene: TRBJ1-5
V gene: TRBV2
D gene: NA
clone size: few
CDR3 protein: CASSQSEGNQPQHF
CDR3 DNA: TGTGCCAGCAGTCAGTCGGAAGGGAATCAGCCCCAGCATTTT

J gene: TRBJ1-1
V gene: TRBV27
D gene: TRBD1
clone size: NA
CDR3 protein: CASSPTAKQGAEAFF
CDR3 DNA: TGTGCCAGCAGTCCCACGGCGAAACAGGGGGCTGAAGCTTTCTTT

J gene: TRBJ1-1
V gene: TRBV5-1
D gene: NA
clone size: NA
CDR3 protein: CASSYDTNTEAFF
CDR3 DNA: TGCGCCAGCAGTTACGACACGAACACTGAAGCTTTCTTT

J gene: TRBJ2-3
V gene: TRBV30
D gene: NA
clone size: NA
CDR3 protein: CAWSAATDTQYF
CDR3 DNA: TGTGCCTGGAGTGCCGCCACAGATACGCAGTATTTT

J gene: TRBJ1-1
V gene: TRBV11-3
D gene: NA
clone size: NA
CDR3 protein: CASSLGSVNTEAFF
CDR3 DNA: TGTGCCAGCAGCCTCGGATCGGTGAACACTGAAGCTTTCTTT

J gene: TRBJ1-1
V gene: TRBV11-3
D gene: NA
clone size: NA
CDR3 protein: CASSPPGRGNTEAFF
CDR3 DNA: TGTGCCAGCAGCCCCCCTGGAAGGGGGAACACTGAAGCTTTCTTT

J gene: TRBJ2-7
V gene: TRBV7-9
D gene: NA
clone size: NA
CDR3 protein: CASSLDTYEQYF
CDR3 DNA: TGTGCCAGCAGCTTAGACACCTACGAGCAGTACTTC

J gene: TRBJ2-2
V gene: TRBV6-5
D gene: NA
clone size: once
CDR3 protein: CASSRLVLGELFF
CDR3 DNA: TGTGCCAGCAGTCGACTAGTCCTCGGGGAGCTGTTTTTT

J gene: TRBJ2-5
V gene: TRBV7-9
D gene: NA
clone size: few
CDR3 protein: CASSPVGVNRQETQYF
CDR3 DNA: TGTGCCAGCAGCCCAGTCGGGGTGAACAGGCAAGAGACCCAGTACTTC

J gene: TRBJ1-6
V gene: TRBV5-1
D gene: NA
clone size: NA
CDR3 protein: CASSLDGGTDYSPLHF
CDR3 DNA: TGCGCCAGCAGCTTGGATGGAGGGACGGATTATTCACCCCTCCACTTT

J gene: TRBJ2-3
V gene: TRBV12-5
D gene: TRBD1
clone size: once
CDR3 protein: CASGPGQGVVFTDTQYF
CDR3 DNA: TGTGCTAGTGGACCGGGACAGGGCGTCGTTTTCACAGATACGCAGTATTTT

J gene: TRBJ1-2
V gene: TRBV30
D gene: TRBD1
clone size: NA
CDR3 protein: CASRQGYGYTF
CDR3 DNA: TGTGCCTCTAGACAGGGCTATGGCTACACCTTC

J gene: TRBJ2-5
V gene: TRBV5-1
D gene: TRBD2
clone size: NA
CDR3 protein: CASSLMGLAEETQYF
CDR3 DNA: TGCGCCAGCAGCTTAATGGGACTAGCGGAAGAGACCCAGTACTTC

J gene: TRBJ2-5
V gene: TRBV5-1
D gene: NA
clone size: NA
CDR3 protein: CASSLAQETQYF
CDR3 DNA: TGCGCCAGCAGCTTGGCCCAAGAGACCCAGTACTTC

J gene: TRBJ1-2
V gene: TRBV5-1
D gene: NA
clone size: NA
CDR3 protein: CASSPGQSRGYTF
CDR3 DNA: TGCGCCAGCAGCCCAGGACAGTCGCGAGGCTACACCTTC

J gene: TRBJ2-6
V gene: TRBV9
D gene: NA
clone size: NA
CDR3 protein: CASSVRPGPSSGANVLTF
CDR3 DNA: TGTGCCAGCAGCGTACGACCGGGGCCCTCTTCTGGGGCCAACGTCCTGACTTTC

J gene: TRBJ1-5
V gene: TRBV11-2
D gene: NA
clone size: NA
CDR3 protein: CASSWGLQEPQHF
CDR3 DNA: TGTGCCAGCAGCTGGGGGTTACAGGAGCCCCAGCATTTT

J gene: TRBJ1-6
V gene: TRBV19
D gene: NA
clone size: NA
CDR3 protein: CASSSPWSGSYNSPLHF
CDR3 DNA: TGTGCCAGTAGTTCACCCTGGTCGGGCTCCTATAATTCACCCCTCCACTTT

J gene: TRBJ2-2
V gene: TRBV5-4
D gene: NA
clone size: few
CDR3 protein: CASSLWRDSNTGELFF
CDR3 DNA: TGTGCCAGCAGCTTGTGGCGGGACTCGAACACCGGGGAGCTGTTTTTT

J gene: TRBJ1-2
V gene: TRBV7-2
D gene: NA
clone size: few
CDR3 protein: CASSPSYYGYTF
CDR3 DNA: TGTGCCAGCAGCCCCTCCTACTATGGCTACACCTTC

J gene: TRBJ1-6
V gene: TRBV4-2
D gene: TRBD1
clone size: NA
CDR3 protein: CASKYLSTGNSYNSPLHF
CDR3 DNA: TGTGCCAGCAAGTATCTATCGACAGGGAACTCCTATAATTCACCCCTCCACTTT

J gene: TRBJ2-7
V gene: TRBV18
D gene: NA
clone size: NA
CDR3 protein: CASSLQGSYEQYF
CDR3 DNA: TGTGCCAGCTCATTACAGGGTTCGTACGAGCAGTACTTC

J gene: TRBJ2-7
V gene: TRBV5-1
D gene: NA
clone size: NA
CDR3 protein: CASSLAGSTYEQYF
CDR3 DNA: TGCGCCAGCAGCTTGGCGGGATCCACCTACGAGCAGTACTTC

J gene: TRBJ2-7
V gene: TRBV7-8
D gene: NA
clone size: NA
CDR3 protein: CASSWGAHEQYF
CDR3 DNA: TGTGCCAGCAGCTGGGGGGCCCACGAGCAGTACTTC

J gene: TRBJ2-6
V gene: TRBV7-9
D gene: TRBD1
clone size: medium-sized
CDR3 protein: CASSLTGVVSGANVLTF
CDR3 DNA: TGTGCCAGCAGCTTAACAGGGGTGGTCTCTGGGGCCAACGTCCTGACTTTC